The T cell receptor (beta chain) described here comes from a study of T-cell memory formation after mild COVID-19. TCRdb re-called the 5' RACE reads through MiXCR, storing one row per CDR3 protein. Among approximately 290,000 distinct CDR3 sequences listed, less than 20% were seen once. Trimming at V came to 2 bases and at J to 7 bases, leaving 6 bases not matched to a gene. Germline CDR1 SGHRS, CDR2 YFSETQ. The CDR3 sequence is 15 residues long. Sequenced sample: PBMCs or a T cell subset sorted from them (not recorded which). The sequence was obtained from a man between 18 and 29 years old who had mild COVID-19 (a few samples of this study predate the infection). Cell type and time point are not known. The V gene is TRBV5-1, the J gene TRBJ1-6; 7 positions agree with TRBD1. CDR3 nucleotide sequence: TGCGCCAGCAGCTTTCAGACAGGGACAAATTCACCCCTCCACTTT. Amino acids: CASSFQTGTNSPLHF.